This TCR beta chain was sequenced during a study of T cell changes during pregnancy in multiple sclerosis. Libraries were prepared by immunoSEQ multiplex PCR; TCRdb keeps only in-frame clonotypes and omits some of them. The sample gives around 52,000 clones, under 95% of which show up once; approximately 0.2% is in the top ten. V was clipped by 2 bases and J by 9 bases; unmatched bases: 3. Germline V gene sequence: CDR1 MNHEY, CDR2 SMNVEV (reference sequence). The CDR3 length is 14 residues. J is TRBJ1-6 and V is TRBV27; 8 nucleotides line up with TRBD1. The TCR was taken from a female donor with multiple sclerosis, enrolled in a pregnancy study. The starting material was CD4+ T cells from peripheral blood mononuclear cells, obtained in the second trimester of pregnancy. CDR3 coding DNA: TGTGCCAGCAGTTTAGTAGACAGGGGTTCACCCCTCCACTTT. Translation: CASSLVDRGSPLHF.